The next 26 T cell receptor beta chains were all read from a single sample in a study of CD8+ T cells in alopecia areata. cDNA serving as the sequencing template came from extracted, reverse transcribed RNA. Some clones are missing from TCRdb's copy, which holds only in-frame ones; the method was immunoSEQ multiplex PCR. The sample carries about 290,000 clones, about 62% recorded once. Treatment indicated: oral pan-JAK inhibitor, 5-10 mg twice daily. The specimen comprised CD4+ T cells sorted from blood, sampled at week 24, from a patient treated with tofacitinib. These TCRs come from a human donor with alopecia areata.

This clone was observed a single time. The V and J genes are TRBV2 and TRBJ1-5; 7 nucleotides line up with TRBD1. Germline V lookup: CDR1 SNHLY, CDR2 FYNNEI. V was clipped by 4 bases and J by 8 bases; unmatched bases: 11. The CDR3 is made up of 15 amino acids. The CDR3 DNA sequence: TGTGCCAGCAGTGGACAGGGATTAGGTTCGGAGCCCCAGCATTTT. This sequence encodes CASSGQGLGSEPQHF.

In its sample, this clone was seen once. The chain is built from TRBV7-9 and TRBJ2-2; a weak D match, TRBD1 (6 bases). The V end was cut by 6 bases, the J end by 1 base, with 15 bases between. Germline assignment: CDR1 SEHNR and CDR2 FQNEAQ (reference sequence). This CDR3 has 16 residues. CDR3 protein: CASRSRAGVNTGELFF. The CDR3 coding sequence is TGTGCCAGCAGGAGTCGGGCAGGGGTGAACACCGGGGAGCTGTTTTTT.

The gene calls are TRBV9 and TRBJ2-3; 7 nucleotides line up with TRBD2. Losses at the gene ends were 2 bases for V and 2 bases for J; bases not matched to a gene: 5. The CDR3 length is 15 residues. The germline CDR1 and CDR2 sequences are SGDLS and YYNGEE. The CDR3 region has the DNA TGTGCCAGCAGCGTTCGGGACTACTCCACAGATACGCAGTATTTT. Translating it yields CASSVRDYSTDTQYF.

This clone occurred a few times. J is TRBJ1-6 and V is TRBV5-4; D uncertain. V shed 1 base and J shed 5 bases, with 10 bases lying between them. Germline CDR1 reads SGHNT; CDR2 reads YYREEE (reference sequence). This CDR3 is 15 amino acids long. CDR3 loop: CASSLKGVDNSPLHF. The CDR3 DNA is TGTGCCAGCAGCTTGAAGGGAGTTGATAATTCACCCCTCCACTTT.

V usage is TRBV6-1 and J usage is TRBJ1-2, with D uncertain. Germline V gene sequence: CDR1 MNHNS, CDR2 SASEGT. V shed 3 bases and J shed 2 bases, with 13 bases lying between them. CDR3 size: 15 residues. The CDR3 protein is CASSESPAGNYGYTF. The CDR3 nucleotides read TGTGCCAGCAGTGAGTCGCCGGCTGGAAACTATGGCTACACCTTC.

This chain uses TRBV25-1 with TRBJ2-7, with TRBD1 identical over 12 bases. J gave up 4 bases and V 9 bases, and 19 bases lay outside the gene matches. The germline V gene has CDR1 MGHDK and CDR2 SYGVNS. CDR3 size: 18 residues. This CDR3 is CASHGYGEGTGGSYEQYF. The CDR3 region has the DNA TGTGCCAGTCACGGGTATGGGGAAGGGACAGGGGGCTCATACGAGCAGTACTTC.

This clone showed up just a few times. The CDR3 here is CASSLRAGGPETQYF. In DNA form, the CDR3 reads TGCGCCAGCAGCCTGCGAGCGGGGGGGCCGGAGACCCAGTACTTC. The chain recombines TRBV5-1 with TRBJ2-5, with 10 bases that match TRBD2. Germline loops: CDR1 SGHRS, CDR2 YFSETQ. The length of the CDR3 is 15 residues. V dropped 4 bases and J dropped 5; count of bases not matched to a gene: 8.

The rearrangement uses TRBV18 and TRBJ2-5; D remains ambiguous. This CDR3 comprises 13 residues. The V gene lost 6 bases and the J gene lost 0 bases, with 8 bases spanning the gap. Germline values: CDR1 KGHSH, CDR2 LQKENI. The CDR3 reads CASSPFDQETQYF. CDR3 coding DNA: TGTGCCAGCTCCCCTTTCGACCAAGAGACCCAGTACTTC.

The chain carries TRBV30 and TRBJ1-1, with 9 positions matching TRBD1. The CDR3 length is 15 residues. Germline V gene lookup returns CDR1 GTSNPN and CDR2 SVGIG (reference sequence). The junction had 8 bases not matched to a gene; V was cut back by 6 bases and J by 0 bases. The CDR3 region is CACTGTGRMNTEAFF. The CDR3 DNA sequence: TGTGCCTGTACCGGGACAGGGCGTATGAACACTGAAGCTTTCTTT. Supplemented by reference TRBV30 and TRBJ1-1, the full variable domain reads SQTIHQWPATLVQPVGSPLSLECTVEGTSNPNLYWYRQAAGRGLQLLFYSVGIGQISSEVPQNLSASRPQDRQFILSSKKLLLSDSGFYLCACTGTGRMNTEAFFGQGTRLTVV.

V usage is TRBV6-1 and J usage is TRBJ2-5; D gene unclear. Trimming cost V 6 bases and J 10 bases, with 12 bases left between them. Looked up from germline, CDR1 is MNHNS and CDR2 is SASEGT. The CDR3 has 11 amino acids. Written as DNA, the CDR3 is TGTGCCAGCAGCCAAACTCCAGACCAGTACTTC. Its translation is CASSQTPDQYF.

Points on this clone: This CDR3 is also generated by other DNA sequences in the sample. V gene TRBV5-1 combines with J gene TRBJ2-5; no firm D call. The CDR3 length is 15 residues. Trimming stripped 4 bases from V and 0 bases from J, with 13 bases between. Per the germline V gene, CDR1 is SGHRS and CDR2 is YFSETQ. The chain's CDR3 is CASSPWGLDQETQYF. CDR3 sequence (DNA): TGCGCCAGCAGCCCCTGGGGATTGGACCAAGAGACCCAGTACTTC.

The V gene is TRBV5-5, the J gene TRBJ2-3; TRBD2 is a possible D gene (6 bases). CDR1 SGHKS and CDR2 YYEKEE come from the germline V gene (reference sequence). The CDR3 covers 13 residues. Trimming took off 4 bases at V and 4 bases at J, with 10 bases between the two ends. CDR3 in DNA: TGTGCCAGCAGCCCTTGGGAGGCAGATACGCAGTATTTT. Residues: CASSPWEADTQYF.

The genes are TRBV29-1 and TRBJ1-1; 9 bases line up with TRBD1. Losses at the gene ends were 6 bases for V and 6 bases for J; bases not matched to a gene: 8. Per the germline V gene, CDR1 is SQVTM and CDR2 is ANQGSEA. The CDR3 loop spans 13 amino acids. The CDR3, as DNA: TGCAGCGTCTCCTCGACAGGGGGACCTGAAGCTTTCTTT. Translated, it gives CSVSSTGGPEAFF.

The chain carries TRBV30 and TRBJ1-2; D not resolved. CDR1 and CDR2 from the germline V gene are GTSNPN and SVGIG (reference sequence). The CDR3 covers 13 residues. V was pared by 3 bases and J by 5 bases, with 13 bases between. This CDR3 reads CAWSSPPRYGYTF. CDR3 in DNA: TGTGCCTGGAGCTCGCCGCCAAGGTATGGCTACACCTTC. Using reference TRBV30 and TRBJ1-2 for the parts outside the CDR3, the full variable domain is SQTIHQWPATLVQPVGSPLSLECTVEGTSNPNLYWYRQAAGRGLQLLFYSVGIGQISSEVPQNLSASRPQDRQFILSSKKLLLSDSGFYLCAWSSPPRYGYTFGSGTRLTVV.

The V and J genes are TRBV15 and TRBJ1-2; D might be TRBD1 (5 bases). Per germline, CDR1 LNHNV and CDR2 YYDKDF (reference sequence). The CDR3 length is 15 residues. Trimming stripped 0 bases from V and 4 bases from J, with 12 bases between. CDR3 sequence: CATSRDTRGSYGYTF. The CDR3 bases are TGTGCCACCAGCAGAGATACGAGGGGCAGCTATGGCTACACCTTC.

For the CDR3, the DNA is TGCAGGGCAGGGCAGAATGAGCAGTTCTTC. As protein: CRAGQNEQFF. The rearrangement uses TRBV29-1 and TRBJ2-1; a possible D gene is TRBD1 (5 bases). In germline, CDR1 is SQVTM, CDR2 ANQGSEA. This CDR3 is built from 10 residues.

The table lists this clone with a few counts. The chain joins TRBV6-6 to TRBJ1-1; no firm D call. Trimming removed 7 bases at V and 1 base at J, with 7 bases between. The CDR3 length is 12 residues. Germline values: CDR1 MNHNY, CDR2 SVGAGI (reference sequence). Here the CDR3 reads CASTPGNTEAFF. CDR3 nucleotides: TGTGCCAGCACCCCGGGGAACACTGAAGCTTTCTTT.

The V call is TRBV6-1, the J call TRBJ2-7; D may match TRBD1 or TRBD2 (5 bases each). The germline CDR1 and CDR2 sequences are MNHNS and SASEGT. The CDR3 loop spans 15 amino acids. V lost 4 bases and J lost 0, with 13 bases in between. In DNA, the CDR3 is TGTGCCAGCAGTGTGGGGCTGGGGAGCTCCTACGAGCAGTACTTC. Residues: CASSVGLGSSYEQYF.

The genes are TRBV30 and TRBJ1-1; the D is unclear. Germline CDR1 reads GTSNPN; CDR2 reads SVGIG (reference sequence). CDR3 length: 13 amino acids. Trimming stripped 0 bases from V and 4 bases from J, with 9 bases between. This CDR3 reads CAWSVLFGTEAFF. CDR3 nucleotides: TGTGCCTGGAGTGTTTTATTTGGCACTGAAGCTTTCTTT.

CDR3 DNA: TGCGCCAGCAGCCAAGGCGGGGGGACGTACACCGGGGAGCTGTTTTTT. Protein sequence: CASSQGGGTYTGELFF. V usage is TRBV4-3 and J usage is TRBJ2-2, with 8 bases matching TRBD2. Germline V gives CDR1 LGHNA, CDR2 YSLEER. V lost 1 base, J lost 3 bases, and 4 bases stayed unmatched. CDR3 size: 16 residues.

This clone appeared a single time. The chain is built from TRBV5-6 and TRBJ2-3; 11 bases agree with TRBD2. Germline-derived CDR1 and CDR2 are SGHDT and YYEEEE. This CDR3 has 15 residues. Trimming took 2 bases from V and 3 from J; bases not matched to a gene: 2. CDR3 sequence reads: CASSFSGGATDTQYF. The CDR3 nucleotides are TGTGCCAGCAGCTTTAGCGGGGGGGCAACAGATACGCAGTATTTT.

The chain is built from TRBV29-1 and TRBJ1-2; the D is unclear. Per germline, CDR1 SQVTM and CDR2 ANQGSEA. Trimming removed 3 bases at V and 8 bases at J, with 10 bases between. The CDR3 contains 11 residues. In nucleotides, the CDR3 is TGCAGCGTTGATGTACACGTCGGCTACACCTTC. Amino acid sequence: CSVDVHVGYTF. The full variable domain, with the rest looked up from reference TRBV29-1 and TRBJ1-2, is SAVISQKPSRDICQRGTSLTIQCQVDSQVTMMFWYRQQPGQSLTLIATANQGSEATYESGFVIDKFPISRPNLTFSTLTVSNMSPEDSSIYLCSVDVHVGYTFGSGTRLTVV.

The table lists this clone with a few counts. The rearrangement joins TRBV29-1 to TRBJ2-5; D not certain. The CDR3 is made up of 10 amino acids. The germline gives CDR1 SQVTM, CDR2 ANQGSEA. V was clipped by 7 bases and J by 5 bases, with 8 bases between them. This chain's CDR3 is CSGKTETQYF. DNA for the CDR3: TGCAGCGGGAAAACTGAGACCCAGTACTTC.

This clone was seen a single time. The chain uses TRBV28 and TRBJ2-7; D is tentatively TRBD1 or TRBD2 (6 bases each). The germline V gene has CDR1 MDHEN and CDR2 SYDVKM. The CDR3 is 15 amino acids. Trimming took off 4 bases at V and 6 bases at J, with 19 bases between the two ends. The CDR3 DNA is TGTGCCAGCAGTTCCCGCGGGGCAGGGGAGTCCGAGCAGTACTTC. Its protein product is CASSSRGAGESEQYF. The full variable domain, completed using reference TRBV28 and TRBJ2-7, is DVKVTQSSRYLVKRTGEKVFLECVQDMDHENMFWYRQDPGLGLRLIYFSYDVKMKEKGDIPEGYSVSREKKERFSLILESASTNQTSMYLCASSSRGAGESEQYFGPGTRLTVT.

This clone appeared a few times. V gene TRBV15 combines with J gene TRBJ1-6, with D hard to call. The germline V and J ends were trimmed by 0 bases and 7 bases, with 7 bases remaining between them. The V gene's germline CDR1 is LNHNV and CDR2 YYDKDF (reference sequence). The length of the CDR3 is 14 residues. The CDR3 is CATSRDGFNSPLHF. Written as DNA, the CDR3 is TGTGCCACCAGCAGAGATGGTTTCAATTCACCCCTCCACTTT.

This clone occurred a few times. The V and J genes are TRBV19 and TRBJ1-1; D gene unclear. CDR1 is LNHDA and CDR2 is SQIVND in the germline V gene (reference sequence). The V gene lost 3 bases and the J gene lost 5 bases, with 10 bases spanning the gap. The CDR3 consists of 13 residues. The CDR3 DNA is TGTGCCAGTAGTATTCAAGGTCGAACTGAAGCTTTCTTT. Amino acids: CASSIQGRTEAFF.